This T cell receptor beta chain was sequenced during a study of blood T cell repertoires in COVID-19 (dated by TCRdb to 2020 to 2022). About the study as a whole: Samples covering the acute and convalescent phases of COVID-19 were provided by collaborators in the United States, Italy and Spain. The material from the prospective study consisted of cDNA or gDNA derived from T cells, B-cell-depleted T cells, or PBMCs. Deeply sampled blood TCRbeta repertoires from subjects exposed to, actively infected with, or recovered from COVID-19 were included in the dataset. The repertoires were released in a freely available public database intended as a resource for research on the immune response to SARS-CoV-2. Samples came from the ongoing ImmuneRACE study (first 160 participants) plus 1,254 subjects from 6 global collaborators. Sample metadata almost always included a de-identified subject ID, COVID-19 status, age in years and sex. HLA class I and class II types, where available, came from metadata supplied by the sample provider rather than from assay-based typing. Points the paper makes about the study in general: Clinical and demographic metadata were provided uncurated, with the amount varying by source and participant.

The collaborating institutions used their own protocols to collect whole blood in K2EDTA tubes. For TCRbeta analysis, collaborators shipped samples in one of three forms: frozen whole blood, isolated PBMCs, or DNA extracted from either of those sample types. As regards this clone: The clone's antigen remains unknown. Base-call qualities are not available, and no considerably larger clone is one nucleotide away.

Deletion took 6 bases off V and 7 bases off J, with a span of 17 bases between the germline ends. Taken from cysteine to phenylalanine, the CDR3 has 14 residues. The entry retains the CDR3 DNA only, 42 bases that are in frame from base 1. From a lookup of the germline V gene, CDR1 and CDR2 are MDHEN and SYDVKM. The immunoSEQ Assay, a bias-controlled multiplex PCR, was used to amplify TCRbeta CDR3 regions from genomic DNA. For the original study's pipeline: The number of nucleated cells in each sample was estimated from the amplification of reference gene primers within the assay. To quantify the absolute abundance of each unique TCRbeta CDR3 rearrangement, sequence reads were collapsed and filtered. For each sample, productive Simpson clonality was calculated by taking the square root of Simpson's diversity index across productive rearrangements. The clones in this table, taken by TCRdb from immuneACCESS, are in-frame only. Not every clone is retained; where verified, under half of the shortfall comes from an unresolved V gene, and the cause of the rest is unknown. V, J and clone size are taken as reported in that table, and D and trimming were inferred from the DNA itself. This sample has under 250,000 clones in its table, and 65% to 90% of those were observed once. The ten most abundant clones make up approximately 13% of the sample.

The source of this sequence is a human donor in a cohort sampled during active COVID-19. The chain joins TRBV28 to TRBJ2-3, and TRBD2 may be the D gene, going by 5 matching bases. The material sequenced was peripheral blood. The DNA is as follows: TGTGCCAGCAGCCCACTAGACGAAACTAATACGCAGTATTTT. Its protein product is CASSPLDETNTQYF.